The clone carrying this T cell receptor (beta chain) was recorded many times. Its antigen is undetermined. Losses at the gene ends were 1 base for V and 0 bases for J; bases not matched to a gene: 5. The CDR3 has 16 residues. Germline CDR1 and CDR2: DFQATT and SNEGSKA (reference sequence). The data are from a study of blood T cells in healthy people across ages. General observations from the study: With unsorted PBMCs, a conclusive comparison of naive versus antigen-experienced cells was not possible.

The study drew donors from healthy Caucasian individuals in Russia aged about 6 to 95. Sample-barcoded 5' priming and a J-beta primer mix drove a second PCR of about 6 to 12 cycles. TCRdb reanalysed the 5' RACE reads using MiXCR and keeps one entry per CDR3 protein. The sample holds roughly 1,700,000 distinct CDR3 sequences; roughly 30% are singletons and the top ten take 7.7%. The sample was blood. The source of this sequence is a woman between 25 and 40 years old in good health. This chain connects TRBV20-1 to TRBJ2-1, with 8 bases fitting TRBD2. CDR3 region: CSARVRGGPSYNEQFF. CDR3 in DNA: TGCAGTGCTAGAGTCCGGGGGGGTCCCTCCTACAATGAGCAGTTCTTC.